These 16 T cell receptor beta chains came from one sample sequenced in a study of immune heterogeneity within non-small cell lung tumors (dated by TCRdb to the late 2010s). For the TCR template, genomic DNA was extracted from bulk tumor tissue, and approximately 550 ng of gDNA was amplified for each sample. Multiple biopsies per primary tumor were taken during surgery, spaced as far apart as possible within the tumor mass. The study cohort was described as untreated and was composed of newly diagnosed NSCLC cases undergoing curative surgery. Data came from a HiSeq X Ten. The TCR beta CDR3 region was amplified with a multiplex PCR system whose first round of approximately 10 cycles used 32 V-gene forward primers and 13 J-gene reverse primers. Clones were called with MiXCR by TCRdb after fastp trimmed the public reads at Q25, and only in-frame beta chains were retained. CDR3 protein sequences are deduplicated, and each keeps its most common genes and DNA. Across this sample there are about 9,600 distinct CDR3 sequences, with approximately 34% seen only once. The leading ten clones occupy 11% of the sample.

Sequencing was carried out using lung tumor tissue. These receptors originate from a man aged 60 to 69 with non-small cell lung cancer.

The rearrangement uses TRBV3-1 and TRBJ1-2, with unresolved D. The germline V gene encodes CDR1 LGHDT and CDR2 YNNKEL (reference sequence). The CDR3 sequence is 16 residues long. V was pared by 0 bases and J by 0 bases, with 11 bases between. The DNA for the CDR3 is TGTGCCAGCAGCCAAGACAGAGGAGAAGCTAACTATGGCTACACCTTC. Translated: CASSQDRGEANYGYTF. Full variable domain (missing parts from reference TRBV3-1 and TRBJ1-2): DTAVSQTPKYLVTQMGNDKSIKCEQNLGHDTMYWYKQDSKKFLKIMFSYNNKELIINETVPNRFSPKSPDKAHLNLHINSLELGDSAVYFCASSQDRGEANYGYTFGSGTRLTVV.

V usage is TRBV20-1 and J usage is TRBJ1-6; TRBD1 aligns across 7 bases. CDR1 DFQATT and CDR2 SNEGSKA come from the germline V gene (reference sequence). The trim removed 2 bases at V and 7 bases at J, leaving 5 bases unmatched. The CDR3 consists of 14 residues. CDR3 protein: CSARPTGDNSPLHF. The CDR3, as DNA: TGCAGTGCTAGACCTACAGGGGACAATTCACCCCTCCACTTT.

The gene calls are TRBV6-1 and TRBJ1-5; the D is unclear. Germline values: CDR1 MNHNS, CDR2 SASEGT. This CDR3 region has 15 residues. V lost 6 bases, J lost 5 bases, and 17 bases lay in between. CDR3 protein: CASSKTRGKHQPQHF. In DNA, the CDR3 is TGTGCCAGCAGCAAGACCCGGGGAAAACATCAGCCCCAGCATTTT.

The chain has TRBV6-2 or TRBV6-3 and TRBJ1-1; D gene ambiguous. Trimming pared 2 bases from V and 5 bases from J, leaving 3 bases between. This CDR3 has 11 residues. The V gene's germline CDR1 is MNHEY and CDR2 SVGEGT. CDR3 DNA sequence: TGTGCCAGCAGTTACGGTACTGAAGCTTTCTTT. Amino acid sequence: CASSYGTEAFF.

Comments on this clonotype: This could be a read error, since a much larger clone is one nucleotide away. The chain couples TRBV6-5 to TRBJ2-1; 7 nucleotides agree with TRBD2. The CDR3 totals 15 residues. V lost 4 bases, J lost 9 bases, and 12 bases stayed unmatched. Germline values: CDR1 MNHEY, CDR2 SVGAGI. CDR3 sequence: CASSCGRRGRSEQFF. CDR3 DNA: TGTGCCAGCAGTTGCGGGAGAAGGGGTCGGAGTGAGCAGTTCTTC.

Worth noting for this clonotype: Likely a read error: the CDR3 ends without its conserved phenylalanine or tryptophan. The DNA is left out, because the CDR3 cannot be placed on it with certainty; the CDR3 is given as TCRdb lists it. This sequence joins TRBV15 and TRBJ2-3; TRBD1 is the table's D call and was not checked against the DNA. Germline V gene lookup returns CDR1 LNHNV and CDR2 YYDKDF (reference sequence). The CDR3 length equals 18 residues, ends included. This chain's CDR3 is CATSRDRVRGGAEQYFGP.

The V gene is TRBV5-1, the J gene TRBJ2-5; D is undetermined. The CDR3 loop spans 13 amino acids. Between the trimmed V and J ends, which lost 2 bases and 1 base, there was a span of 6 bases. The germline V gene encodes CDR1 SGHRS and CDR2 YFSETQ. The CDR3 spells CASSFDTQETQYF. The DNA for the CDR3 is TGCGCCAGCAGCTTTGACACCCAAGAGACCCAGTACTTC. Drawing the rest from reference TRBV5-1 and TRBJ2-5, the complete variable domain is KAGVTQTPRYLIKTRGQQVTLSCSPISGHRSVSWYQQTPGQGLQFLFEYFSETQRNKGNFPGRFSGRQFSNSRSEMNVSTLELGDSALYLCASSFDTQETQYFGPGTRLLVL.

This clonotype has at least ten counts. The gene calls are TRBV30 and TRBJ2-7; D is ambiguous. V shed 1 base and J shed 1 base, with 26 bases lying between them. From germline, CDR1 is GTSNPN and CDR2 SVGIG (reference sequence). The CDR3 consists of 19 residues. This CDR3 is CAWSDSGRSSGPRSYEQYF. The CDR3 coding sequence is TGTGCCTGGAGTGATTCAGGCCGAAGTTCAGGCCCTAGGTCCTACGAGCAGTACTTC.

This clonotype appeared many times. The chain links TRBV29-1 to TRBJ2-3; the match to TRBD1 covers 11 bases. Germline-derived CDR1 and CDR2 are SQVTM and ANQGSEA. The CDR3 runs 14 residues. V trimming: 7 bases; J trimming: 5 bases; junction bases outside the gene matches: 8. CDR3 bases: TGCAGCGCCGGGGTGGGGACAGGGGGAGATACGCAGTATTTT. Amino acid sequence: CSAGVGTGGDTQYF.

This clonotype was recorded at least ten times. A much larger clone sits a single nucleotide away, making a read error possible. V gene TRBV20-1 combines with J gene TRBJ2-5; 7 bases are a match to TRBD1. The V and J ends lost 1 base and 9 bases, in that order; junction bases with no gene match: 17. Germline V gene lookup returns CDR1 DFQATT and CDR2 SNEGSKA (reference sequence). The CDR3 loop spans 16 amino acids. The CDR3 region has the DNA TGCAGTGCTAGAGTTGGGACAGAAGGGTCCCCTGGGTCCCAGTACTTC. Translated: CSARVGTEGSPGSQYF.

This clonotype was seen only once. This CDR3 fails to terminate in the conserved phenylalanine or tryptophan, so it likely reflects a read error. The DNA is left out, because the CDR3 cannot be placed on it with certainty; the CDR3 is given as TCRdb lists it. The V call is TRBV6-2 or TRBV6-3, the J call TRBJ2-3; the table's D call, TRBD1, has no DNA check behind it. The CDR3 sequence runs 16 residues, both termini included. Germline CDR1 MNHEY, CDR2 SVGEGT. The CDR3 protein is CATSRGARGYEQYFGP.

This clonotype has at least ten counts. CDR3 region: CSALRVTQDTQYF. The CDR3 region has the DNA TGCAGTGCTCTCAGGGTGACCCAAGATACGCAGTATTTT. The rearrangement joins TRBV20-1 to TRBJ2-3; maybe TRBD1 (5 bases). Germline V gene data show CDR1 as DFQATT and CDR2 as SNEGSKA (reference sequence). The CDR3 is made up of 13 amino acids. V lost 5 bases to trimming and J lost 5 bases, with 14 bases between them.

This clonotype occurred many times. The chain has TRBV3-1 and TRBJ1-1; possibly TRBD1 for D (6 bases). Germline values: CDR1 LGHDT, CDR2 YNNKEL (reference sequence). This CDR3 comprises 12 residues. The V gene lost 5 bases and the J gene lost 10 bases, with 14 bases spanning the gap. The CDR3 DNA is TGTGCCAGCAGCTCTATGGGGGGCACAGCTTTCTTT. It yields the protein CASSSMGGTAFF.

The chain is built from TRBV11-1 and TRBJ2-7; no clear D gene. With 0 bases removed from V and 4 bases from J, the gap between germline ends came to 10 bases. There are 14 residues in the CDR3. Per germline, CDR1 SGHAT and CDR2 FQDESV (reference sequence). The CDR3 loop reads CASSLALGSYEQYF. Here the CDR3 DNA reads TGTGCCAGCAGCTTAGCGTTAGGATCGTACGAGCAGTACTTC.

This clonotype is classed as medium-sized. The chain employs TRBV5-1 and TRBJ2-1, with 8 bases aligning to TRBD1. V shed 6 bases, J shed 7 bases, and the junction held 12 bases outside the gene matches. Germline V CDR1 and CDR2: SGHRS, YFSETQ. The CDR3 covers 15 residues. CDR3 DNA sequence: TGCGCCAGCACCAAGGGGACAGGAGGTCGGAATGAGCAGTTCTTC. Translating it yields CASTKGTGGRNEQFF.

By share, this clonotype counts as medium-sized. This chain links TRBV27 with TRBJ1-6, with no clear D. The CDR3 has 14 residues. Trimming cost V 1 base and J 6 bases, with 7 bases left between them. CDR1 MNHEY and CDR2 SMNVEV come from the germline V gene (reference sequence). The CDR3 loop is CASSLLGSNSPLHF. CDR3 nucleotides: TGTGCCAGCAGTTTATTGGGCTCTAATTCACCCCTCCACTTT.